Below, 13 T cell receptor beta chains from the same sample are listed, as sequenced in a study of blood T cell repertoires in COVID-19. Sequencing used immunoSEQ multiplex PCR; TCRdb keeps in-frame clones, though not all of them. This sample has around 140,000 clones; around 81% occur once, and the top ten carry around 8%. The source material was peripheral blood. Receptors were obtained from a woman aged 60 to 75 with active or convalescent COVID-19.

V gene TRBV6-4 combines with J gene TRBJ2-7, with 9 bases fitting TRBD1. The CDR3 totals 16 residues. Germline-derived CDR1 and CDR2 are MRHNA and SNTAGT. V shed 3 bases, J shed 1 base, and the junction held 7 bases outside the gene matches. DNA of the CDR3: TGTGCCAGCAGTGATCCGGGACAGGGAAAATCCTACGAGCAGTACGTC. It is translated as CASSDPGQGKSYEQYV.

The gene calls are TRBV6-5 and TRBJ2-3, with 13 bases fitting TRBD2. The germline V gene encodes CDR1 MNHEY and CDR2 SVGAGI. J gave up 6 bases and V 6 bases, and 6 bases lay outside the gene matches. CDR3 length equals 15 residues. In DNA form, the CDR3 reads TGTGCCAGCAGCCTACTAGCGGGGGGGCGGGATACGCAGTATTTT. This codes for CASSLLAGGRDTQYF.

This chain uses TRBV28 with TRBJ1-2, with a possible D match to TRBD1 (5 bases). Germline V gives CDR1 MDHEN, CDR2 SYDVKM. Trimming took off 1 base at V and 2 bases at J, with 17 bases between the two ends. The CDR3 consists of 17 residues. DNA of the CDR3: TGTGCCAGCAGTTTATCTTCAATCACGACAGAGAACTATGGCTACACCTTC. Translating gives CASSLSSITTENYGYTF.

This clone was picked up a small number of times. J is TRBJ1-6 and V is TRBV20-1; D remains ambiguous. This CDR3 comprises 15 residues. CDR1 DFQATT and CDR2 SNEGSKA come from the germline V gene (reference sequence). V lost 3 bases and J 4 bases, leaving 13 bases between the germline ends. The CDR3 spells CSASGGSGYNSPLHF. The CDR3 DNA reads as TGCAGTGCTAGTGGCGGGAGTGGGTATAATTCACCCCTCCACTTT.

The rearrangement links TRBV5-4 to TRBJ1-2; no definite D call. Trimming left V 4 bases short and J 1 base short, with 8 bases between. CDR3 length: 13 residues. Germline CDR1 SGHNT, CDR2 YYREEE (reference sequence). In DNA, the CDR3 is TGTGCCAGCAGCACGAACAGTAACTATGGCTACACCTTC. The encoded protein is CASSTNSNYGYTF. Based on the CDR3 plus reference TRBV5-4 and TRBJ1-2, the full variable domain is ETGVTQSPTHLIKTRGQQVTLRCSSQSGHNTVSWYQQALGQGPQFIFQYYREEENGRGNFPPRFSGLQFPNYSSELNVNALELDDSALYLCASSTNSNYGYTFGSGTRLTVV.

Written as DNA, the CDR3 is TGTGCCAGTAGCGAAAGGGCAGGGGGGACAGATACGCAGTATTTT. Protein sequence: CASSERAGGTDTQYF. The J gene is TRBJ2-3, the V gene TRBV19; possible D gene TRBD1, 7 bases. CDR1 and CDR2 (germline): LNHDA, SQIVND (reference sequence). V was pared by 6 bases and J by 3 bases, with 16 bases between. This CDR3 has 15 residues.

V is TRBV10-3 and J is TRBJ1-1, with D unresolved. There are 14 residues in the CDR3. Germline V CDR1 and CDR2: ENHRY, SYGVKD. The germline V and J ends were trimmed by 3 bases and 4 bases, with 12 bases remaining between them. The CDR3 DNA is TGTGCCATCAGTGAAGGCCGGGTGGGCACTGAAGCTTTCTTT. Protein product: CAISEGRVGTEAFF.

The chain is built from TRBV28 and TRBJ1-5, with 8 nucleotides matching TRBD1. After removal of 7 bases from V and 5 bases from J, the junction contained 7 bases not matched to a gene. CDR1 and CDR2 (germline): MDHEN, SYDVKM. This CDR3 comprises 14 residues. Here the CDR3 reads CASNPGQGHQPQHF. CDR3 coding DNA: TGTGCCAGCAACCCCGGACAGGGCCATCAGCCCCAGCATTTT.

This chain joins TRBV11-2 and TRBJ1-1; perhaps TRBD1 as D (5 bases). Germline CDR1 and CDR2: SGHAT and FQNNGV. Trimming cost V 6 bases and J 4 bases, with 21 bases left between them. The CDR3 consists of 16 residues. In DNA form, the CDR3 reads TGTGCCAGCAGTCCTTCGAGGGCAGGGAGGGGCACTGAAGCTTTCTTT. This translates into CASSPSRAGRGTEAFF.

The CDR3 coding sequence is TGTGCCAGCAGTTTATCTGGAAAAGGGGTGACGAACACCGGGGAGCTGTTTTTT. Its protein product is CASSLSGKGVTNTGELFF. The chain combines TRBV27 with TRBJ2-2, with D possibly matching TRBD1 (5 bases). The V gene's germline CDR1 is MNHEY and CDR2 SMNVEV (reference sequence). The CDR3 has 18 amino acids. Trimming removed 0 bases from V and 0 bases from J, with 14 bases in between.

The chain recombines TRBV5-4 with TRBJ2-7; a weak D match, TRBD1 (5 bases). Germline CDR1 and CDR2: SGHNT and YYREEE (reference sequence). This CDR3 has 13 amino acids. V was clipped by 9 bases and J by 3 bases, with 16 bases between them. The DNA for the CDR3 is TGTGCCACTTCGTGGGGCCGGCTCTACGAGCAGTACTTC. It specifies CATSWGRLYEQYF.

The chain is built from TRBV11-2 and TRBJ2-5, with 7 bases fitting TRBD2. This CDR3 region has 13 residues. CDR1 SGHAT and CDR2 FQNNGV come from the germline V gene. With 1 base clipped from V and 5 bases from J, the junction kept 1 base outside the gene matches. The CDR3 loop is CASSLVGGETQYF. For the CDR3, the DNA is TGTGCCAGCAGCTTAGTGGGAGGGGAGACCCAGTACTTC.

The V and J genes are TRBV5-1 and TRBJ1-1, with 7 bases matching TRBD1. The V gene end was trimmed by 4 bases and the J gene end by 7 bases; junction bases not matched to a gene: 10. This CDR3 is built from 14 residues. Germline lookup yields CDR1 SGHRS and CDR2 YFSETQ. CDR3 bases: TGCGCCAGCAGCCGACAGGGAGAAGAAAGTGAAGCTTTCTTT. Translating it yields CASSRQGEESEAFF.